The rows below give T cell receptor beta chains drawn from one sample of a study of T cells after yellow fever vaccination. TCRdb re-analysed the 5' RACE reads in MiXCR, keeping a single row per CDR3 protein. Among a few hundred thousand distinct CDR3 sequences listed, around 13% were seen once. The source was CD4+ T cells sorted from PBMCs, collected 45 days after the yellow fever booster vaccination. The receptor source for this set is a man aged 30-40 years who received the YFV17D yellow fever vaccine. CDR3s leave out the opening cysteine and the closing phenylalanine or tryptophan. Rows may omit the clone size; those that give it use once, few, many or a size class.

abundance: few; j_gene: TRBJ1-1; v_gene: TRBV7-2; CDR3aa: ASSFRQNTEAF
abundance: few; j_gene: TRBJ2-1; v_gene: TRBV12-3/TRBV12-4; CDR3aa: ASTERAYSEQF
abundance: few; j_gene: TRBJ2-7; v_gene: TRBV28; CDR3aa: ATDLAERNEQY
abundance: few; j_gene: TRBJ2-1; v_gene: TRBV5-1; CDR3aa: ASRPDNEQF
abundance: NA; j_gene: TRBJ2-7; v_gene: TRBV27; CDR3aa: ASSLLGQGAEEQY
abundance: NA; j_gene: TRBJ1-1; v_gene: TRBV3-1; CDR3aa: ASTQGSYTEAF
abundance: few; j_gene: TRBJ2-7; v_gene: TRBV7-8; CDR3aa: ASSPGFDEQY
abundance: NA; j_gene: TRBJ1-2; v_gene: TRBV12-3/TRBV12-4; CDR3aa: ASSLHTNYGYT
abundance: NA; j_gene: TRBJ1-5; v_gene: TRBV12-3/TRBV12-4; CDR3aa: ASSRDRWIQPQH
abundance: few; j_gene: TRBJ2-4; v_gene: TRBV20-1; CDR3aa: SASLFRAGTSPLAKNIQY
abundance: NA; j_gene: TRBJ1-5; v_gene: TRBV20-1; CDR3aa: SARTRSGNQPQH
abundance: few; j_gene: TRBJ2-1; v_gene: TRBV25-1; CDR3aa: ASSGILAGGGHEQF
abundance: few; j_gene: TRBJ2-1; v_gene: TRBV7-2; CDR3aa: ASSVLYSDEQF
abundance: NA; j_gene: TRBJ2-3; v_gene: TRBV29-1; CDR3aa: SAYRVPTDTQY
abundance: few; j_gene: TRBJ1-1; v_gene: TRBV7-2; CDR3aa: ASSLLGGNTEAF
abundance: few; j_gene: TRBJ2-3; v_gene: TRBV5-1; CDR3aa: ASSSGTGGFSDTQY
abundance: NA; j_gene: TRBJ2-3; v_gene: TRBV29-1; CDR3aa: SGLPRVAADTQY
abundance: NA; j_gene: TRBJ1-2; v_gene: TRBV18; CDR3aa: ASSTPPGLDGYT
abundance: NA; j_gene: TRBJ2-3; v_gene: TRBV10-3; CDR3aa: AISPTTGRTDTQY
abundance: few; j_gene: TRBJ1-1; v_gene: TRBV11-2; CDR3aa: ASSFQNGVLEAF
abundance: few; j_gene: TRBJ1-6; v_gene: TRBV12-3/TRBV12-4; CDR3aa: ASSLVQLSPLH
abundance: few; j_gene: TRBJ2-3; v_gene: TRBV12-3/TRBV12-4; CDR3aa: ASSARQGVTDTQY
abundance: NA; j_gene: TRBJ2-1; v_gene: TRBV3-1; CDR3aa: ASSQAGEQF
abundance: few; j_gene: TRBJ2-1; v_gene: TRBV29-1; CDR3aa: SVEDVGQF
abundance: few; j_gene: TRBJ2-1; v_gene: TRBV7-9; CDR3aa: ASSPSPRASGYNEQF
abundance: few; j_gene: TRBJ2-7; v_gene: TRBV7-2; CDR3aa: ASSWGLDVGEQY
abundance: many; j_gene: TRBJ2-1; v_gene: TRBV28; CDR3aa: ASRRRLAQHNEQF
abundance: NA; j_gene: TRBJ1-1; v_gene: TRBV29-1; CDR3aa: SVQNRDLFTEAF
abundance: NA; j_gene: TRBJ2-4; v_gene: TRBV7-9; CDR3aa: ASSRTGEAKNIQY
abundance: many; j_gene: TRBJ1-1; v_gene: TRBV7-2; CDR3aa: ASSSQGGTEAF
abundance: NA; j_gene: TRBJ2-7; v_gene: TRBV28; CDR3aa: ASSLEAGVEQY
abundance: many; j_gene: TRBJ2-1; v_gene: TRBV7-9; CDR3aa: ASSRTSGRSYNEQF
abundance: NA; j_gene: TRBJ2-5; v_gene: TRBV3-1; CDR3aa: ASSQPAGAAY
abundance: few; j_gene: TRBJ2-2; v_gene: TRBV11-2; CDR3aa: ASSPGTSGRKFDTGELF
abundance: few; j_gene: TRBJ2-1; v_gene: TRBV18; CDR3aa: ASSRIREGGLLQF
abundance: few; j_gene: TRBJ1-2; v_gene: TRBV7-8; CDR3aa: ASSFFPHTEGYT
abundance: NA; j_gene: TRBJ2-1; v_gene: TRBV11-3; CDR3aa: ASSLGGPNEQF
abundance: few; j_gene: TRBJ2-7; v_gene: TRBV20-1; CDR3aa: SAPPGSLAEQY
abundance: few; j_gene: TRBJ2-5; v_gene: TRBV5-5; CDR3aa: ASSAGLAGRGGETQY
abundance: NA; j_gene: TRBJ1-3; v_gene: TRBV3-1; CDR3aa: ASSTDRGNTIY
abundance: NA; j_gene: TRBJ2-5; v_gene: TRBV20-1; CDR3aa: SARGGRARTQY
abundance: few; j_gene: TRBJ2-1; v_gene: TRBV5-5; CDR3aa: ASSLSGTREYNEQF
abundance: many; j_gene: TRBJ2-2; v_gene: TRBV12-3/TRBV12-4; CDR3aa: ASSLRLADDTGELF
abundance: NA; j_gene: TRBJ2-7; v_gene: TRBV10-3; CDR3aa: AISDTSYEQY
abundance: few; j_gene: TRBJ1-2; v_gene: TRBV7-2; CDR3aa: ASLSGYGYT
abundance: NA; j_gene: TRBJ2-5; v_gene: TRBV7-2; CDR3aa: ASSLSGTGGQETQY
abundance: NA; j_gene: TRBJ2-7; v_gene: TRBV7-8; CDR3aa: ASSVPTGQRFEQY
abundance: NA; j_gene: TRBJ1-1; v_gene: TRBV29-1; CDR3aa: SVQRDIKEAF
abundance: NA; j_gene: TRBJ2-5; v_gene: TRBV5-1; CDR3aa: ASSLRTSGWETQY
abundance: NA; j_gene: TRBJ1-1; v_gene: TRBV7-2; CDR3aa: ASSLGAGMNTEAF
abundance: NA; j_gene: TRBJ2-2; v_gene: TRBV5-1; CDR3aa: ASSERLTGELF
abundance: NA; j_gene: TRBJ2-5; v_gene: TRBV20-1; CDR3aa: SASLAGAETQY
abundance: NA; j_gene: TRBJ2-2; v_gene: TRBV20-1; CDR3aa: SARDKRARSIGELF
abundance: few; j_gene: TRBJ2-3; v_gene: TRBV3-1; CDR3aa: ASTTIAQY